This TCR beta chain was profiled in a study of blood T cell repertoires in COVID-19. This CDR3 is 13 amino acids long. V was trimmed by 11 bases and J by 4 bases, leaving 17 bases between them. CDR1 and CDR2 (germline): SNHLY, FYNNEI. Followed over time, Seattle patients had been enrolled while infection was active. This clone came up once. In the authors' workflow: The assay estimated nucleated cells by amplifying reference gene primers. Profiled with immunoSEQ multiplex PCR; TCRdb holds only in-frame clones, not every one. V and J calls and clone size are as listed in that table; D and trimming were resolved from the DNA. The data hold roughly 160,000 clones, with roughly 90% observed a single time.

The specimen sequenced was peripheral blood. This clonotype originated in a young man with COVID-19, enrolled during active disease. The genes are TRBV2 and TRBJ1-1; D gene unclear. In DNA form, the CDR3 reads TGTGCCGCCCTAGTCCGGCGGGGCACTGAAGCTTTCTTT. This encodes CAALVRRGTEAFF.